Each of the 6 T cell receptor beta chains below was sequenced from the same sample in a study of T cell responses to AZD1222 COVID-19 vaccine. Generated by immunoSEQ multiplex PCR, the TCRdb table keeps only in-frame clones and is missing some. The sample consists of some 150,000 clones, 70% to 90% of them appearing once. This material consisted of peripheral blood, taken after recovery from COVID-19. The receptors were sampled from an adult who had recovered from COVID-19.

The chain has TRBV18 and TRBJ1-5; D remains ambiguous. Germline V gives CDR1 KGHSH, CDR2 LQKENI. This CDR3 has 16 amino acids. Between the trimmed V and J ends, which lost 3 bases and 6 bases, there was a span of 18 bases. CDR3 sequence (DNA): TGTGCCAGCTCACCGTCGGCAAGGTCGGCGGGTCAGCCCCAGCATTTT. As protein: CASSPSARSAGQPQHF. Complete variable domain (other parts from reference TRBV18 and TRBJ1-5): NAGVMQNPRHLVRRRGQEARLRCSPMKGHSHVYWYRQLPEEGLKFMVYLQKENIIDESGMPKERFSAEFPKEGPSILRIQQVVRGDSAAYFCASSPSARSAGQPQHFGDGTRLSIL.

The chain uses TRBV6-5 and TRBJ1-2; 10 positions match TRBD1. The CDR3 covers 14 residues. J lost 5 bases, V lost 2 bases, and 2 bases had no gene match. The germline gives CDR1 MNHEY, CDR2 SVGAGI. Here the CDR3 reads CASSYGQGGYGYTF. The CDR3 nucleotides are TGTGCCAGCAGTTACGGACAGGGGGGATATGGCTACACCTTC.

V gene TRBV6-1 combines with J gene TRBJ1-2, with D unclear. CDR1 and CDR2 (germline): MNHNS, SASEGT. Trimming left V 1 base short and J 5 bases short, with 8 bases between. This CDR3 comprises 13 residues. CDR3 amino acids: CASSEVTVYGYTF. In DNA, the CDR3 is TGTGCCAGCAGTGAAGTAACAGTTTATGGCTACACCTTC.

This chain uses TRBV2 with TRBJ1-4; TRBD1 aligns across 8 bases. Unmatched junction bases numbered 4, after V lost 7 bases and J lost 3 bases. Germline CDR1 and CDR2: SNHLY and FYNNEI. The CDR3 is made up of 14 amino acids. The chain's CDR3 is CASIKDRANEKLFF. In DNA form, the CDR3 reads TGTGCCAGCATCAAGGACAGGGCTAATGAAAAACTGTTTTTT.

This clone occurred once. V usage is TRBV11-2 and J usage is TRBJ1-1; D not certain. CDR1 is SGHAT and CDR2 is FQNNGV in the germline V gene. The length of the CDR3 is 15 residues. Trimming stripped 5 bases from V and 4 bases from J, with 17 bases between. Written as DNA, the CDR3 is TGTGCCAGCAGCGTTAGGTCGACCCTTGGCACTGAAGCTTTCTTT. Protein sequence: CASSVRSTLGTEAFF.

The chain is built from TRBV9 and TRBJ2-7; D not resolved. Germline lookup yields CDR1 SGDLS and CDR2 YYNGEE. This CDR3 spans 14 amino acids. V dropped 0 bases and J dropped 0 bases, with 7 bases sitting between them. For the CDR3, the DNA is TGTGCCAGCAGCGTAGTCGAGTACTCCTACGAGCAGTACTTC. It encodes CASSVVEYSYEQYF.